This TCR beta chain was found in a study of shared clonotypes between healthy human individuals. Germline V gives CDR1 MDHEN, CDR2 SYDVKM. CDR3 length: 17 residues. V was pared by 8 bases and J by 0 bases, with 23 bases between. The method was immunoSEQ multiplex PCR; TCRdb's version includes in-frame clones alone and lacks a portion of them. The sample holds around 620,000 clones; approximately 95% are singletons and the top ten take approximately 0.11%. It was CD45RO-negative cells, positively selected for CCR7, that made up naive CD8 cells, with terminally differentiated effector memory CD45RA+ cells excluded.

V gene TRBV28 combines with J gene TRBJ2-7; a weak D match, TRBD1 (6 bases). Sample: naive CD8+ T cells sorted from blood. This receptor was taken from a woman aged 25 to 39 in good health. For the CDR3, the DNA is TGTGCCAGCCTTCAAGAAAACCGACAGGACAACTCCTACGAGCAGTACTTC. Translated, it gives CASLQENRQDNSYEQYF.